This TCR beta chain was profiled in a study of technical replicates of blood from four donors. CDR3 size: 15 residues. Germline CDR1 MDHEN, CDR2 SYDVKM. V shed 2 bases and J shed 6 bases, with 17 bases lying between them. Method: immunoSEQ multiplex PCR; TCRdb's copy keeps in-frame clones and lacks some. The sample consists of under 15,000 clones, roughly 92% of them appearing once. Sequenced: PBMCs. The genes are TRBV28 and TRBJ2-7; a weak D match, TRBD2 (6 bases). The source is a human donor in good health. The CDR3 coding sequence is TGTGCCAGCAGTTTAGACCCAGGGACTTCAGGCGAGCAGTACTTC. Translation: CASSLDPGTSGEQYF.